This passage covers 21 T cell receptor beta chains from one sample sequenced in a study of cytomegalovirus exposure and HLA in healthy donors. This PCR relied on a set of 60 Vbeta primers and 13 Jbeta primers. Clones were read by immunoSEQ multiplex PCR, and TCRdb kept only the in-frame ones, dropping some. The top ten clones hold approximately 4% of a sample with around 120,000 clones, 79% of them seen once. Sequenced: PBMCs. Every receptor here comes from a man aged 25 to 40 in good health and CMV-seropositive.

The chain uses TRBV19 and TRBJ1-5; D gene ambiguous. V lost 0 bases to trimming and J lost 5 bases, with 14 bases between them. CDR1 is LNHDA, CDR2 SQIVND, per germline (reference sequence). The CDR3 runs to 16 residues. The CDR3 is CASSIEVGRTHQPQHF. Written as DNA, the CDR3 is TGTGCCAGTAGTATAGAGGTGGGGAGAACCCATCAGCCCCAGCATTTT.

This chain joins TRBV30 and TRBJ2-5; the match to TRBD1 covers 8 bases. Near its end, the DNA agrees better with TRBJ2-7, so the J call may be wrong. Germline CDR1 reads GTSNPN; CDR2 reads SVGIG (reference sequence). This CDR3 has 15 residues. As DNA, the CDR3 is TGTGCCTGGAGAGACAGGGGTCCTTTCCGCTACGAGCAGTACTTC. Its translation is CAWRDRGPFRYEQYF.

The chain combines TRBV7-3 with TRBJ1-4; 9 bases are a match to TRBD1. With V trimmed by 5 bases and J by 6 bases, 7 bases remained unmatched. Germline-derived CDR1 and CDR2 are SGHTA and FQGTGA. CDR3 length: 15 amino acids. The CDR3 DNA sequence: TGTGCCAGCAGCCGTACAGGGGGCCAGGATGAAAAACTGTTTTTT. Amino acids: CASSRTGGQDEKLFF.

V usage is TRBV11-2 and J usage is TRBJ2-3; 7 nucleotides agree with TRBD1. Germline CDR1 SGHAT, CDR2 FQNNGV. CDR3 length equals 16 residues. Trimming cost V 1 base and J 2 bases; bases outside gene matches: 6. The chain's CDR3 is CASSLARDRITDTQYF. The DNA of the CDR3 is TGTGCCAGCAGCTTAGCCCGGGACAGAATCACAGATACGCAGTATTTT. The full variable domain, in which reference TRBV11-2 and TRBJ2-3 provide the parts outside the CDR3, is EAGVAQSPRYKIIEKRQSVAFWCNPISGHATLYWYQQILGQGPKLLIQFQNNGVVDDSQLPKDRFSAERLKGVDSTLKIQPAKLEDSAVYLCASSLARDRITDTQYFGPGTRLTVL.

The chain employs TRBV7-9 and TRBJ2-3; TRBD2 agrees at 10 bases. The trim removed 2 bases at V and 6 bases at J, leaving 5 bases unmatched. CDR1 is SEHNR and CDR2 is FQNEAQ in the germline V gene (reference sequence). The CDR3 sequence is 15 residues long. CDR3 nucleotide sequence: TGTGCCAGCAGCTTACTAGCGGGAGTGGAGGATACGCAGTATTTT. Translation: CASSLLAGVEDTQYF. Based on the CDR3 plus reference TRBV7-9 and TRBJ2-3, the full variable domain is DTGVSQNPRHKITKRGQNVTFRCDPISEHNRLYWYRQTLGQGPEFLTYFQNEAQLEKSRLLSDRFSAERPKGSFSTLEIQRTEQGDSAMYLCASSLLAGVEDTQYFGPGTRLTVL.

The V call is TRBV11-1, the J call TRBJ2-7; TRBD2 might be the D (7 bases). The V gene lost 6 bases and the J gene lost 5 bases, with 20 bases spanning the gap. The germline V gene encodes CDR1 SGHAT and CDR2 FQDESV (reference sequence). CDR3 length: 15 amino acids. The CDR3 sequence is CASSLTMGGLHEQYF. In DNA form, the CDR3 reads TGTGCCAGCAGTTTGACCATGGGGGGGCTCCACGAGCAGTACTTC.

The V call is TRBV2, the J call TRBJ1-6, with D tentatively TRBD1 (6 bases). Trimming removed 7 bases from V and 7 bases from J, with 11 bases in between. The CDR3 contains 13 residues. In germline, CDR1 is SNHLY, CDR2 FYNNEI. The chain's CDR3 is CASNGQPNSPLHF. In DNA form, the CDR3 reads TGTGCCAGCAATGGACAGCCGAATTCACCCCTCCACTTT. Together with reference TRBV2 and TRBJ1-6, the CDR3 gives the full variable domain: EPEVTQTPSHQVTQMGQEVILRCVPISNHLYFYWYRQILGQKVEFLVSFYNNEISEKSEIFDDQFSVERPDGSNFTLKIRSTKLEDSAMYFCASNGQPNSPLHFGNGTRLTVT.

This chain links TRBV5-6 with TRBJ1-1; TRBD1 might be the D (6 bases). The CDR3 extends over 14 amino acids. CDR1 is SGHDT and CDR2 is YYEEEE in the germline V gene. The ends were cut back, 2 bases at V and 1 base at J, with 9 bases in the middle. The CDR3 protein is CASSLGGGNTEAFF. CDR3 bases: TGTGCCAGCAGCTTAGGGGGGGGGAACACTGAAGCTTTCTTT.

The chain's CDR3 is CASSLRENPPGTQYF. The DNA of the CDR3 is TGTGCCAGCAGCTTACGGGAGAATCCTCCGGGGACCCAGTACTTC. This sequence joins TRBV5-4 and TRBJ2-5, with a weak D call TRBD2 (6 bases). The germline V and J ends were trimmed by 2 bases and 7 bases, with 18 bases remaining between them. This CDR3 is built from 15 residues. Germline V gene data show CDR1 as SGHNT and CDR2 as YYREEE (reference sequence). Combining the CDR3 with reference TRBV5-4 and TRBJ2-5 gives the whole variable domain ETGVTQSPTHLIKTRGQQVTLRCSSQSGHNTVSWYQQALGQGPQFIFQYYREEENGRGNFPPRFSGLQFPNYSSELNVNALELDDSALYLCASSLRENPPGTQYFGPGTRLLVL.

The chain couples TRBV7-9 to TRBJ2-1; TRBD2 matches 8 bases. The length of the CDR3 is 14 residues. Trimming at V came to 5 bases and at J to 10 bases, leaving 10 bases not matched to a gene. Germline V gene data show CDR1 as SEHNR and CDR2 as FQNEAQ (reference sequence). CDR3 DNA sequence: TGTGCCAGCAGCGCGGACGGCAAGCGGGGGGAGCAGTTCTTC. Residues: CASSADGKRGEQFF.

This clone was detected only once. Relative to the germline gene, one junction end is altered; a read error may explain this. The gene calls are TRBV27 and TRBJ2-4; 8 bases are a match to TRBD1. Per the germline V gene, CDR1 is MNHEY and CDR2 is SMNVEV (reference sequence). This CDR3 has 16 amino acids. The CDR3 protein is CASSPDRGLAKNSQYF. Written as DNA, the CDR3 is TGTGCCAGCAGTCCCGACAGGGGATTAGCCAAAAACAGTCAGTACTTC.

V gene TRBV5-1 combines with J gene TRBJ2-5; D may be TRBD1 (6 bases). The V and J ends lost 6 bases and 5 bases respectively, with 17 bases between them. The CDR3 runs to 14 residues. Germline V gene lookup returns CDR1 SGHRS and CDR2 YFSETQ. The CDR3 nucleotides are TGCGCCAGCACCCTACAGGGCCCCGGGGAGACCCAGTACTTC. It encodes CASTLQGPGETQYF. Combining the CDR3 with reference TRBV5-1 and TRBJ2-5 gives the whole variable domain KAGVTQTPRYLIKTRGQQVTLSCSPISGHRSVSWYQQTPGQGLQFLFEYFSETQRNKGNFPGRFSGRQFSNSRSEMNVSTLELGDSALYLCASTLQGPGETQYFGPGTRLLVL.

This clone came up once. The CDR3 here is CSVAPYGGADYEQYF. The CDR3 DNA reads as TGCAGCGTTGCCCCTTACGGGGGGGCTGACTACGAGCAGTACTTC. The J gene is TRBJ2-7, the V gene TRBV29-1, with 8 bases fitting TRBD2. The V and J ends lost 4 bases and 3 bases, in that order; junction bases with no gene match: 11. The CDR3 contains 15 residues. In germline, CDR1 is SQVTM, CDR2 ANQGSEA.

This clone was found a few times. A read error may account for a junction end that differs from germline. The chain carries TRBV30 and TRBJ2-6; D perhaps matches TRBD1 (5 bases). This CDR3 contains 15 residues. Germline V gene data show CDR1 as GTSNPN and CDR2 as SVGIG (reference sequence). The CDR3 spells CASTPINSGANGLTF. The DNA of the CDR3 is TGTGCCTCGACCCCGATCAACTCTGGGGCCAACGGCCTGACTTTC.

The chain combines TRBV12-1 with TRBJ2-2; TRBD2 reflects the table's D call only, with no check against the DNA. TRBV12-1 is shown as a pseudogene. CDR3 length: 16 amino acids. CDR3 nucleotides: TGTGCCAGCAGCTTTCGACCGGGAGTAATCACCGGGGAGCTGTTTTTT. Protein sequence: CASSFRPGVITGELFF.

The rearrangement links TRBV29-1 to TRBJ2-7, with 7 bases matching TRBD1. J was trimmed by 7 bases and V by 2 bases; bases with no gene match: 2. The CDR3 is made up of 11 amino acids. Germline V gene lookup returns CDR1 SQVTM and CDR2 ANQGSEA. The CDR3 DNA reads as TGCAGCGTTGAATCAGGGGGAGAGCAGTACTTC. This translates into CSVESGGEQYF.

This clone was counted once. The chain uses TRBV9 and TRBJ2-5; D possibly corresponds to TRBD2 (7 bases). Trimming removed 8 bases from V and 5 bases from J, with 19 bases in between. Germline V CDR1 and CDR2: SGDLS, YYNGEE. This CDR3 spans 14 amino acids. The CDR3 region is CASGGGAPGETQYF. Here the CDR3 DNA reads TGTGCCAGTGGAGGGGGGGCGCCGGGCGAGACCCAGTACTTC.

This chain links TRBV27 with TRBJ1-1; a possible D gene is TRBD1 (5 bases). This CDR3 comprises 14 residues. Germline assignment: CDR1 MNHEY and CDR2 SMNVEV (reference sequence). V was shortened by 4 bases and J by 4 bases, with 13 bases between the two germline ends. CDR3 bases: TGTGCCAGCAGTTATGTGGGGCAGGGCACTGAAGCTTTCTTT. It specifies CASSYVGQGTEAFF.

The genes are TRBV11-2 and TRBJ2-7; possible D gene TRBD1, 6 bases. Germline CDR1 reads SGHAT; CDR2 reads FQNNGV. V lost 5 bases to trimming and J lost 2 bases, with 19 bases between them. CDR3 length: 16 amino acids. The CDR3 sequence: CASSPIKTGRTYEQYF. CDR3 nucleotides: TGTGCCAGCAGCCCCATCAAGACAGGTCGTACCTACGAGCAGTACTTC.

This chain uses TRBV11-2 with TRBJ2-7; 11 bases agree with TRBD2. J lost 11 bases, V lost 0 bases, and 12 bases had no gene match. In germline, CDR1 is SGHAT, CDR2 FQNNGV. CDR3 length: 16 amino acids. This chain's CDR3 is CASSLDSRVLAGGEYF. The CDR3, as DNA: TGTGCCAGCAGCTTAGATTCAAGGGTGTTAGCGGGAGGGGAGTACTTC.

As concerns this clone: Other DNA sequences from this sample encode an identical CDR3 as well. The rearrangement joins TRBV5-1 to TRBJ1-1; D gene uncertain. This CDR3 has 14 residues. Germline V CDR1 and CDR2: SGHRS, YFSETQ. The V gene lost 2 bases and the J gene lost 2 bases, with 10 bases spanning the gap. Here the CDR3 reads CASSLGGGNTEAFF. The CDR3 nucleotides read TGCGCCAGCAGCTTAGGAGGCGGTAACACTGAAGCTTTCTTT.